Shown below are 3 T cell receptor beta chains from a single sample sequenced in a study of shared clonotypes between healthy human individuals. Sequencing used immunoSEQ multiplex PCR; TCRdb keeps in-frame clones, though not all of them. The table records 2 million or so clones, 90% to 95% of them present only once. Sequenced input: naive CD4+ T cells sorted from blood. Subset defined: CD45RA+ positively selected. The source is a man between 18 and 35 years old in good health.

This chain uses TRBV7-8 with TRBJ2-7; TRBD1 or TRBD2 may be the D gene (5 bases each). The CDR3 has 16 residues. The V gene lost 5 bases and the J gene lost 6 bases, with 23 bases spanning the gap. CDR1 is SGHVS, CDR2 FQNEAQ, per germline. Here the CDR3 DNA reads TGTGCCAGCAGCCCTCCCCTGGGACGGAAAGGGCTCGAGCAGTACTTC. Protein: CASSPPLGRKGLEQYF.

For this clone: Other DNA sequences in the same sample also yield this CDR3. The chain couples TRBV6-1 to TRBJ1-3; D is possibly TRBD1 (5 bases). The germline V and J ends were trimmed by 3 bases and 3 bases, with 9 bases remaining between them. The CDR3 is made up of 14 amino acids. Germline V gene data show CDR1 as MNHNS and CDR2 as SASEGT. The CDR3 DNA is TGTGCCAGCAGTGAGGGGCCAAGTGGAAACACCATATATTTT. It translates to CASSEGPSGNTIYF.

This clone was seen only a few times. In the same sample, other DNA sequences code for this CDR3. This chain joins TRBV5-1 and TRBJ2-5; a possible D gene is TRBD1 (6 bases). Germline V gene data show CDR1 as SGHRS and CDR2 as YFSETQ. The CDR3 sequence is 14 residues long. Trimming removed 0 bases at V and 1 base at J, with 7 bases between. CDR3 sequence reads: CASSLGGPQETQYF. The CDR3 DNA sequence: TGCGCCAGCAGCTTGGGGGGGCCCCAAGAGACCCAGTACTTC.